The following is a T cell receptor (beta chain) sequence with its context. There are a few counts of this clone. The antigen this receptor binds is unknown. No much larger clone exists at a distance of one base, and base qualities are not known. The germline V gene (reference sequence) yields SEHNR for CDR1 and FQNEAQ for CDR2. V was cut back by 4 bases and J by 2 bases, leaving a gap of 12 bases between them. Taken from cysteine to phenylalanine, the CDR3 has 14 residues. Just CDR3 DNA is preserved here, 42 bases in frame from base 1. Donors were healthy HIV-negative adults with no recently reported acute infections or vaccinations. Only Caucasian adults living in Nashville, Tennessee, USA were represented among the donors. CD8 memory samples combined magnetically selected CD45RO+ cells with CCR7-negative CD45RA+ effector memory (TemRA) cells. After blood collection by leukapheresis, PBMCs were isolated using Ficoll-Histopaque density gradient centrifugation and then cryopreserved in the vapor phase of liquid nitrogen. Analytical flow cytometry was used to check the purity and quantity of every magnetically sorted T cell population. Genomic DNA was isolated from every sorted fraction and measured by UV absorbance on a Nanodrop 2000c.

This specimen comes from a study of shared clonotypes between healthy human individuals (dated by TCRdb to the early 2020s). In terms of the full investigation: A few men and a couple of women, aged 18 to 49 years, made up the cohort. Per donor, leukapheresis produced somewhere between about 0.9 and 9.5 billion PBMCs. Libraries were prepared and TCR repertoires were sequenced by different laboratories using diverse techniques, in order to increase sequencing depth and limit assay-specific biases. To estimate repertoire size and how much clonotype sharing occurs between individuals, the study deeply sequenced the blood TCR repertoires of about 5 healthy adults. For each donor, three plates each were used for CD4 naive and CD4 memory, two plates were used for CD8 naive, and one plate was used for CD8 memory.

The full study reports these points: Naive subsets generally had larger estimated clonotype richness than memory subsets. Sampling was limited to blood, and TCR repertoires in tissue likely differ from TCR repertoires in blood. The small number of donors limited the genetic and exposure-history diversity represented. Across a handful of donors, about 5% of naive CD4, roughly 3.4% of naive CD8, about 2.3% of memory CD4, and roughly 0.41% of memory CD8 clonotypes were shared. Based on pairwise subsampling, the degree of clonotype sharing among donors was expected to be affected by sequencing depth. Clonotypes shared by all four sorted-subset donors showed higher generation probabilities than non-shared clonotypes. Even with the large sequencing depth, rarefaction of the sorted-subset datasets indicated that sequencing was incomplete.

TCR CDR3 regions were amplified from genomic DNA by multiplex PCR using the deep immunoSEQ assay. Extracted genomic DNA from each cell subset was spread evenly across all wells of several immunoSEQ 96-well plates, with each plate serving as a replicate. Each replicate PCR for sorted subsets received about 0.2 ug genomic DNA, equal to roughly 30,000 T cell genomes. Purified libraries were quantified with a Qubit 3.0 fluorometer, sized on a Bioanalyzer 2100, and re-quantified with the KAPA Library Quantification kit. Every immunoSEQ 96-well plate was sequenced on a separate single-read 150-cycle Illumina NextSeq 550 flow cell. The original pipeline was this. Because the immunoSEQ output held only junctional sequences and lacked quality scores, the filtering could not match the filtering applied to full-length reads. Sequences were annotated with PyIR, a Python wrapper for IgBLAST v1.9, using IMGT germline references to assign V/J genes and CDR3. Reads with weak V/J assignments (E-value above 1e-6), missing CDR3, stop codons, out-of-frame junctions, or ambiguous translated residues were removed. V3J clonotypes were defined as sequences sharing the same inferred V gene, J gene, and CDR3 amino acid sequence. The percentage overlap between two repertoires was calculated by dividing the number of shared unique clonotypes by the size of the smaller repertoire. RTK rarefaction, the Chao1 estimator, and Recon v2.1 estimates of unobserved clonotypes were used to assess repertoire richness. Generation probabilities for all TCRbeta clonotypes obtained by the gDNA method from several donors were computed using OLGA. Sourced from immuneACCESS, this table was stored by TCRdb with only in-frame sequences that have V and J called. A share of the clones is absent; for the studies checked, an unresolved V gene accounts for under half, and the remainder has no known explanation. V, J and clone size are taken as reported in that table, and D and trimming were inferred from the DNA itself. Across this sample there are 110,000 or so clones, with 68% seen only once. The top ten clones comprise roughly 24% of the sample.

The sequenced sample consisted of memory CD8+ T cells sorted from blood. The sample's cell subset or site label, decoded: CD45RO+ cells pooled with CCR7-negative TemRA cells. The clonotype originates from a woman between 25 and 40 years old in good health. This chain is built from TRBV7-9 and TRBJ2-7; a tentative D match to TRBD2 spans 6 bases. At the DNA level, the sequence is TGTGCCAGCAGCTCCCGGGACTTAACCTACGAGCAGTACTTC. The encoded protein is CASSSRDLTYEQYF.